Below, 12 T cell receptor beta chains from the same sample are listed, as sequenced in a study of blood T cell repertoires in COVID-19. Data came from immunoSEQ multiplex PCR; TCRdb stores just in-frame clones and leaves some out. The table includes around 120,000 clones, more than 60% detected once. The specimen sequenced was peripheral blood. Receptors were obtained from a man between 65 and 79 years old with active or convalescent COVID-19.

The CDR3 bases are TGTGCCATCAGCAGGGGGGACAATTATAACTATGGCTACACCTTC. This codes for CAISRGDNYNYGYTF. V gene TRBV10-3 combines with J gene TRBJ1-2; TRBD1 agrees at 7 bases. Germline V CDR1 and CDR2: ENHRY, SYGVKD. Trimming at V came to 6 bases and at J to 1 base, leaving 8 bases not matched to a gene. The CDR3 has 15 residues.

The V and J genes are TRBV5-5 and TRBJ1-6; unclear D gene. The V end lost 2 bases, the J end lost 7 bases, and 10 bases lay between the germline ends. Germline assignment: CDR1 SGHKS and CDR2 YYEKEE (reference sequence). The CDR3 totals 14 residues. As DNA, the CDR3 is TGTGCCAGCAGCTTCAGGAACGACAATTCACCCCTCCACTTT. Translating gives CASSFRNDNSPLHF. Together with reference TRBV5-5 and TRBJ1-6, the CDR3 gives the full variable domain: DAGVTQSPTHLIKTRGQQVTLRCSPISGHKSVSWYQQVLGQGPQFIFQYYEKEERGRGNFPDRFSARQFPNYSSELNVNALLLGDSALYLCASSFRNDNSPLHFGNGTRLTVT.

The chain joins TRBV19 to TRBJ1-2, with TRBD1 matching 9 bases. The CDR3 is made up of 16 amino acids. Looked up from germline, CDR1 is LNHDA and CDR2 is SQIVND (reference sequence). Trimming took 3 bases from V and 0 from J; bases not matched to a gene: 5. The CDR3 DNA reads TGTGCCAGTAGTATCCATCGGACAGGGGCTAACTATGGCTACACCTTC. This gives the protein CASSIHRTGANYGYTF.

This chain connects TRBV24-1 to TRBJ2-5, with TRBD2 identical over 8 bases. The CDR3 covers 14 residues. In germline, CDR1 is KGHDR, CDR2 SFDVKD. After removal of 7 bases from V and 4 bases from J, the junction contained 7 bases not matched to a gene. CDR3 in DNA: TGTGCCACCAGAGATAGCGGGACGGGAGAGACCCAGTACTTC. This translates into CATRDSGTGETQYF.

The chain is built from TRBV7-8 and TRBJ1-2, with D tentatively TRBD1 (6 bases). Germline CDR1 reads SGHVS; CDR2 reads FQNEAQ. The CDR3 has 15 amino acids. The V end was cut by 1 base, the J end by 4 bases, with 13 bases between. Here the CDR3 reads CASSLEQGPSYGYTF. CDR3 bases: TGTGCCAGCAGCTTAGAACAGGGCCCAAGCTATGGCTACACCTTC.

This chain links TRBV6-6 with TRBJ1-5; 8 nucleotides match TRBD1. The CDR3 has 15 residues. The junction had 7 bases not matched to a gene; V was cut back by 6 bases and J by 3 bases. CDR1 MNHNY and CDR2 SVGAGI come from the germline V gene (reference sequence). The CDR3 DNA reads TGTGCCAGCAGAGGGACAGGCCTTTCCAATCAGCCCCAGCATTTT. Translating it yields CASRGTGLSNQPQHF.

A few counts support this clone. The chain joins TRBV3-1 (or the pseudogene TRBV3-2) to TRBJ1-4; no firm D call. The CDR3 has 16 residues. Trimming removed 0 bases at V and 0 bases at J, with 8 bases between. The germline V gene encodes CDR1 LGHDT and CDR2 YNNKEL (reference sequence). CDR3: CASSQDSLTTNEKLFF. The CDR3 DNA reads TGTGCCAGCAGCCAAGATTCCTTAACAACTAATGAAAAACTGTTTTTT.

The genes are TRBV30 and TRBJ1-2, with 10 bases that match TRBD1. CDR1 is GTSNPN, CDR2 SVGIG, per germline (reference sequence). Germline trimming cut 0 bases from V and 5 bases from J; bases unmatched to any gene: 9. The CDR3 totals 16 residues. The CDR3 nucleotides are TGTGCCTGGAGTGTAATCCCCGGGACAGGGGAATATGGCTACACCTTC. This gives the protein CAWSVIPGTGEYGYTF.

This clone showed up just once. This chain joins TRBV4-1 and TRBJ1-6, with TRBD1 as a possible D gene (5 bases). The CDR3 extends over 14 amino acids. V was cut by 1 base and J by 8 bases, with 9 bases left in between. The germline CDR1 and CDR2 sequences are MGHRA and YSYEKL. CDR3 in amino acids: CASSQVGGYSPLHF. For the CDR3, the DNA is TGCGCCAGCAGCCAAGTCGGGGGTTATTCACCCCTCCACTTT.

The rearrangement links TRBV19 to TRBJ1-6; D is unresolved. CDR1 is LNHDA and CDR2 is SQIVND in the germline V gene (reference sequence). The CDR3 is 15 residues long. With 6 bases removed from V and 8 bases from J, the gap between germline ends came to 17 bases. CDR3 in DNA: TGTGCCAGTAGAGACGGATCTAACGGGGATTCACCCCTCCACTTT. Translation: CASRDGSNGDSPLHF.

The chain's CDR3 is CASSPGTGREPLHF. CDR3 bases: TGCGCCAGCAGCCCCGGGACAGGGAGAGAGCCCCTCCACTTT. The genes are TRBV5-1 and TRBJ1-6, with 9 bases that match TRBD1. In germline, CDR1 is SGHRS, CDR2 YFSETQ. The CDR3 is 14 residues long. V was pared by 4 bases and J by 13 bases, with 9 bases of the junction left unmatched.

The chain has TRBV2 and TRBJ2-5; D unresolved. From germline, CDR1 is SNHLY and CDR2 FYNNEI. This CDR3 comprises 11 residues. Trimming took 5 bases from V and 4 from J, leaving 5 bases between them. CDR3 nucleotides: TGTGCCAGCAGTCTTTCAGAGACCCAGTACTTC. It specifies CASSLSETQYF.